Below are 27 T cell receptor beta chains sequenced from a single sample in a study of cytomegalovirus exposure and HLA in healthy donors. The PCR used 60 Vbeta and 13 Jbeta primers. The table came from immunoSEQ multiplex PCR; TCRdb's copy has only in-frame clones and leaves some out. This table has about 83,000 clones, around 70% appearing once. The sample consisted of PBMCs. Receptors originate from a man between 60 and 70 years old in good health and CMV-seronegative.

The gene calls are TRBV12-5 and TRBJ2-3; a possible D gene is TRBD2 (6 bases). The CDR3 has 13 amino acids. Germline values: CDR1 LGHNT, CDR2 FRNRAP. CDR3 sequence: CPGRAGSTDTQYF. The CDR3 coding sequence is TGTCCCGGTCGTGCGGGGTCCACAGATACGCAGTATTTT.

This clone has a handful of counts. The chain has TRBV4-3 and TRBJ1-2; 7 positions agree with TRBD1. The CDR3 is 15 residues long. The ends lost 2 bases at V and 5 bases at J; junction bases unmatched: 8. CDR1 and CDR2 (germline): LGHNA, YSLEER. The CDR3: CASSQYTGTAYGYTF. The DNA of the CDR3 is TGCGCCAGCAGCCAATATACCGGGACAGCTTATGGCTACACCTTC.

This clone was observed a single time. J is TRBJ2-2 and V is TRBV29-1, with 13 bases fitting TRBD2. CDR1 SQVTM and CDR2 ANQGSEA come from the germline V gene. The CDR3 loop spans 15 amino acids. V shed 3 bases and J 6 bases; nucleotides not matched to a gene: 4. This chain's CDR3 is CSVESGLAGSGELFF. In nucleotides, the CDR3 is TGCAGCGTTGAGTCGGGACTAGCGGGATCCGGGGAGCTGTTTTTT.

CDR3 bases: TGTGCCATCAGTGAGTCGACAGGCGAGGGAACTGAAGCTTTCTTT. This codes for CAISESTGEGTEAFF. The chain carries TRBV10-3 and TRBJ1-1, with D tentatively TRBD1 (6 bases). V dropped 0 bases and J dropped 5 bases, with 13 bases sitting between them. The germline V gene has CDR1 ENHRY and CDR2 SYGVKD. The CDR3 runs 15 residues.

This clone was detected once. This chain connects TRBV19 to TRBJ2-5; 12 bases are a match to TRBD1. Trimming at V came to 4 bases and at J to 4 bases, leaving 4 bases not matched to a gene. CDR1 is LNHDA, CDR2 SQIVND, per germline (reference sequence). CDR3 size: 15 residues. The CDR3 nucleotides are TGTGCCAGTAGTAGAGGGACAGGGGGCCGAGAGACCCAGTACTTC. Translated, it gives CASSRGTGGRETQYF. Full variable domain (rest looked up from reference TRBV19 and TRBJ2-5): DGGITQSPKYLFRKEGQNVTLSCEQNLNHDAMYWYRQDPGQGLRLIYYSQIVNDFQKGDIAEGYSVSREKKESFPLTVTSAQKNPTAFYLCASSRGTGGRETQYFGPGTRLLVL.

This clone was seen a few times. The rearrangement uses TRBV30 and TRBJ1-5; D is ambiguous. The CDR3 length is 13 residues. Trimming pared 0 bases from V and 15 bases from J, leaving 18 bases between. Germline CDR1 reads GTSNPN; CDR2 reads SVGIG (reference sequence). The CDR3 protein is CAWSVDGSSQRHF. DNA of the CDR3: TGTGCCTGGAGTGTCGATGGATCGAGCCAGCGGCATTTT.

This rearrangement joins TRBV5-1 to TRBJ2-5, with D perhaps matching TRBD2 (5 bases). Germline V CDR1 and CDR2: SGHRS, YFSETQ. Deletions cut 1 base from V and 1 base from J, with 11 bases between. The CDR3 length is 15 residues. CDR3 sequence: CASSLFPGVQETQYF. The CDR3 region has the DNA TGCGCCAGCAGCTTGTTTCCCGGGGTCCAAGAGACCCAGTACTTC.

This clone showed up just once. The chain has TRBV6-6 and TRBJ1-6; possibly TRBD1 for D (6 bases). The CDR3 length is 15 residues. Germline V gene data show CDR1 as MNHNY and CDR2 as SVGAGI (reference sequence). V shed 4 bases and J shed 7 bases, with 14 bases lying between them. The CDR3 DNA follows: TGTGCCAGCAGTTGGGGGGGAACAGGGAATTCACCCCTCCACTTT. As protein: CASSWGGTGNSPLHF.

The chain couples TRBV11-2 to TRBJ2-1; no reliable D call. CDR3 length: 18 residues. Per germline, CDR1 SGHAT and CDR2 FQNNGV. V lost 5 bases, J lost 0 bases, and 20 bases lay in between. CDR3 coding DNA: TGTGCCAGCAGCCCCTGGATGAATGCGGAGAGCTCCTACAATGAGCAGTTCTTC. Residues: CASSPWMNAESSYNEQFF. Full variable domain (missing parts from reference TRBV11-2 and TRBJ2-1): EAGVAQSPRYKIIEKRQSVAFWCNPISGHATLYWYQQILGQGPKLLIQFQNNGVVDDSQLPKDRFSAERLKGVDSTLKIQPAKLEDSAVYLCASSPWMNAESSYNEQFFGPGTRLTVL.

Note on this clone: The same CDR3 arises from other DNA sequences in this sample as well. V usage is TRBV10-1 and J usage is TRBJ2-7, with TRBD1 matching 11 bases. The trim removed 0 bases at V and 6 bases at J, leaving 4 bases unmatched. Germline lookup yields CDR1 WNHNN and CDR2 SYGVQD (reference sequence). The CDR3 runs to 15 residues. CDR3 loop: CASSESGTGGFEQYF. In DNA form, the CDR3 reads TGCGCCAGCAGTGAGTCCGGGACAGGGGGTTTCGAGCAGTACTTC.

DNA of the CDR3: TGCGCCAGCAGCCAAAGTTTGGCGGGGCCCCAGCATTTT. It yields the protein CASSQSLAGPQHF. This chain links TRBV4-3 with TRBJ1-5; D uncertain. CDR1 is LGHNA, CDR2 YSLEER, per germline. The CDR3 length is 13 residues. The germline V and J ends were trimmed by 2 bases and 9 bases, with 11 bases remaining between them.

V is TRBV10-2 and J is TRBJ1-4; D is unresolved. The V gene lost 2 bases and the J gene lost 5 bases, with 12 bases spanning the gap. This CDR3 region has 15 residues. CDR1 and CDR2 from the germline V gene are WSHSY and SAAADI. The CDR3 sequence is CASSERVRANEKLFF. The DNA for the CDR3 is TGCGCCAGCAGTGAGAGGGTGCGGGCAAATGAAAAACTGTTTTTT.

The chain carries TRBV9 and TRBJ2-2, with D perhaps TRBD2 (6 bases). Germline CDR1 reads SGDLS; CDR2 reads YYNGEE. Trimming pared 6 bases from V and 0 bases from J, leaving 12 bases between. The CDR3 sequence is 15 residues long. This chain's CDR3 is CASTLGLPNTGELFF. DNA of the CDR3: TGTGCCAGCACCCTGGGACTGCCGAACACCGGGGAGCTGTTTTTT.

The rearrangement joins TRBV19 to TRBJ2-3; 8 bases align to TRBD2. V shed 2 bases and J 0 bases; nucleotides not matched to a gene: 19. CDR3 length: 21 residues. Germline V lookup: CDR1 LNHDA, CDR2 SQIVND (reference sequence). The DNA of the CDR3 is TGTGCCAGTAGTATAAGGCAGGAGCGGGGGTACCTCCCACCTAGCACAGATACGCAGTATTTT. Translated, it gives CASSIRQERGYLPPSTDTQYF.

This chain joins TRBV29-1 and TRBJ1-2, with 7 bases identical to TRBD1. The CDR3 is made up of 13 amino acids. Germline V CDR1 and CDR2: SQVTM, ANQGSEA. The junction had 6 bases not matched to a gene; V was cut back by 6 bases and J by 2 bases. CDR3 protein: CSVGQENNYGYTF. For the CDR3, the DNA is TGCAGCGTAGGACAGGAGAACAACTATGGCTACACCTTC.

This rearrangement joins TRBV4-1 to TRBJ1-6; D is possibly TRBD1 (5 bases). The germline CDR1 and CDR2 sequences are MGHRA and YSYEKL. V lost 0 bases and J 4 bases, leaving 16 bases between the germline ends. This CDR3 has 18 amino acids. DNA of the CDR3: TGCGCCAGCAGCCAAGATAGAGCAGGGCCCCTTTATAATTCACCCCTCCACTTT. Translation gives CASSQDRAGPLYNSPLHF.

V and J are TRBV10-3 and TRBJ2-1, with D possibly matching TRBD1 (5 bases). V gave up 0 bases and J gave up 10 bases, with 16 bases separating them. The CDR3 has 15 amino acids. CDR1 and CDR2 (germline): ENHRY, SYGVKD. The CDR3 is CAISESRQPDREQFF. CDR3 sequence (DNA): TGTGCCATCAGTGAGTCCAGACAGCCGGATCGAGAGCAGTTCTTC.

The rearrangement joins TRBV7-9 to TRBJ1-2; 8 nucleotides align to TRBD1. Per the germline V gene, CDR1 is SEHNR and CDR2 is FQNEAQ (reference sequence). With 1 base clipped from V and 5 bases from J, the junction kept 3 bases outside the gene matches. The CDR3 runs 14 residues. The CDR3 nucleotides are TGTGCCAGCAGCTTAGGGACAGGGACTTATGGCTACACCTTC. The encoded protein is CASSLGTGTYGYTF.

The gene calls are TRBV5-6 and TRBJ1-2, with TRBD1 matching over 8 bases. The CDR3 runs to 13 residues. J was trimmed by 8 bases and V by 6 bases; bases with no gene match: 9. From germline, CDR1 is SGHDT and CDR2 YYEEEE. The CDR3 loop is CASTQTGTGGYTF. The CDR3 coding sequence is TGTGCCAGCACCCAAACCGGGACAGGCGGCTACACCTTC.

In this sample, this clone turned up a few times. J is TRBJ2-2 and V is TRBV30; D possibly corresponds to TRBD2 (7 bases). CDR1 and CDR2 (germline): GTSNPN, SVGIG (reference sequence). CDR3 length: 15 residues. Between the trimmed V and J ends, which lost 3 bases and 5 bases, there was a span of 16 bases. The CDR3 DNA reads as TGTGCCTGGAGCTCACTGGGGGGGCCGACCGGGGAGCTGTTTTTT. Residues: CAWSSLGGPTGELFF.

The chain combines TRBV2 with TRBJ2-1; D call uncertain. V was shortened by 4 bases and J by 4 bases, with 11 bases between the two germline ends. CDR3 length: 14 residues. Germline-derived CDR1 and CDR2 are SNHLY and FYNNEI. The DNA of the CDR3 is TGTGCCAGCAGTGTATTCCCCACATACAATGAGCAGTTCTTC. It translates to CASSVFPTYNEQFF.

A single count supports this clone. This chain links TRBV6-1 with TRBJ2-1; weak D call: TRBD2 (7 bases). V lost 0 bases to trimming and J lost 8 bases, with 11 bases between them. The CDR3 has 14 amino acids. CDR1 is MNHNS and CDR2 is SASEGT in the germline V gene. The CDR3 sequence is CASSEAGGGDEQFF. CDR3 sequence (DNA): TGTGCCAGCAGTGAAGCAGGAGGGGGGGATGAGCAGTTCTTC.

The chain combines TRBV30 with TRBJ1-5; D is unclear. This CDR3 is built from 10 residues. V was shortened by 4 bases and J by 6 bases, with 4 bases between the two germline ends. Germline-derived CDR1 and CDR2 are GTSNPN and SVGIG (reference sequence). In DNA, the CDR3 is TGTGCCTGGACAGGTCAGCCCCAGCATTTT. Its translation is CAWTGQPQHF. Drawing the rest from reference TRBV30 and TRBJ1-5, the complete variable domain is SQTIHQWPATLVQPVGSPLSLECTVEGTSNPNLYWYRQAAGRGLQLLFYSVGIGQISSEVPQNLSASRPQDRQFILSSKKLLLSDSGFYLCAWTGQPQHFGDGTRLSIL.

This clone was seen only a few times. The chain carries TRBV7-2 and TRBJ2-3; D unclear. The CDR3 extends over 12 amino acids. Germline V gives CDR1 SGHTA, CDR2 FQGNSA. V was clipped by 3 bases and J by 5 bases, with 6 bases between them. CDR3 sequence: CASSLVGDTQYF. The CDR3, as DNA: TGTGCCAGCAGCTTGGTCGGAGATACGCAGTATTTT.

This sequence joins TRBV6-4 and TRBJ2-3, with D possibly matching TRBD1 (5 bases). The CDR3 consists of 14 residues. Trimming removed 3 bases at V and 3 bases at J, with 10 bases between. The germline V gene has CDR1 MRHNA and CDR2 SNTAGT. The chain's CDR3 is CASSDSGATDTQYF. The CDR3 bases are TGTGCCAGCAGTGATAGTGGGGCTACAGATACGCAGTATTTT.

As regards this clone: The same CDR3 also results from other DNA sequences found in this sample. The chain is built from TRBV7-8 and TRBJ2-7; D is ambiguous. Germline CDR1 reads SGHVS; CDR2 reads FQNEAQ. This CDR3 contains 13 residues. V was pared by 2 bases and J by 1 base, with 6 bases between. The CDR3 DNA reads as TGTGCCAGCAGCTTACGAGGTTCCTACGAGCAGTACTTC. Its translation: CASSLRGSYEQYF.

This sequence joins TRBV2 and TRBJ1-4; 11 nucleotides match TRBD1. The CDR3 length is 15 residues. V gave up 4 bases and J gave up 11 bases; unmatched junction bases: 9. Germline CDR1 reads SNHLY; CDR2 reads FYNNEI. The DNA of the CDR3 is TGTGCCAGCAGTGGGGACAGGGGGTCTTTCTCGAAACTGTTTTTT. Translated, it gives CASSGDRGSFSKLFF.